This T cell receptor beta chain is drawn from a study of beta chain features in type 1 diabetes. Populations obtained by sorting all exceeded 95% purity. Germline assignment: CDR1 MGHRA and CDR2 YSYEKL. The CDR3 has 15 residues. Trimming took 2 bases from V and 3 from J, leaving 11 bases between them. Expressed TCRB transcripts were sequenced because the entire RNA isolate underwent reverse transcription. Produced via immunoSEQ multiplex PCR; TCRdb's table is partial and in-frame only. The table shows fewer than 350,000 clones, with 15% to 20% occurring only once. The chain carries TRBV4-1 and TRBJ1-3, with D uncertain. This clonotype was obtained from a woman between 18 and 29 years old in good health. Material for sequencing was naive CD4+ T cells from blood. CDR3 nucleotides: TGCGCCAGCAGCCAATACAGCCTCTATGGAAACACCATATATTTT. Residues: CASSQYSLYGNTIYF.